What follows are 25 T cell receptor beta chains derived from one specimen sequenced in a study of blood T cell repertoires in COVID-19. Assay used: immunoSEQ multiplex PCR; TCRdb lists only in-frame clones, some missing. The repertoire holds about 140,000 clones, over 60% seen once, with around 3% in the top ten. The sequenced material came from PBMCs or T cells enriched from blood (not recorded which). The origin of the receptors is a woman aged 45 to 65 who had recovered from COVID-19.

V is TRBV7-2 and J is TRBJ1-5; perhaps TRBD1 as D (5 bases). Between the trimmed V and J ends, which lost 5 bases and 1 base, there was a span of 15 bases. Looked up from germline, CDR1 is SGHTA and CDR2 is FQGNSA. CDR3 length: 16 amino acids. CDR3 nucleotide sequence: TGTGCCAGCAGCCAAGGGCGGGGGTCGAGCAATCAGCCCCAGCATTTT. Protein sequence: CASSQGRGSSNQPQHF.

The chain uses TRBV19 and TRBJ2-2; maybe TRBD2 (6 bases). The CDR3 runs 15 residues. Germline CDR1 and CDR2: LNHDA and SQIVND (reference sequence). Trimming pared 3 bases from V and 6 bases from J, leaving 14 bases between. The CDR3 DNA is TGTGCCAGTAGTATCGAGACTAGAGCGTCCGGGGAGCTGTTTTTT. Protein: CASSIETRASGELFF.

This clone was found a few times. The chain combines TRBV12-5 with TRBJ1-2; 7 bases align to TRBD1. Germline values: CDR1 LGHNT, CDR2 FRNRAP. With V trimmed by 2 bases and J by 3 bases, 3 bases remained unmatched. This CDR3 is 14 amino acids long. For the CDR3, the DNA is TGTGCTAGTGGTTTGTCAGGGGGTGACTATGGCTACACCTTC. This codes for CASGLSGGDYGYTF.

The gene calls are TRBV7-6 and TRBJ2-1, with 12 bases identical to TRBD2. J was trimmed by 6 bases and V by 1 base; bases with no gene match: 7. The CDR3 length is 17 residues. Germline V gene data show CDR1 as SGHVS and CDR2 as FNYEAQ. The CDR3 bases are TGTGCCAGCAGCTTAGTCCCTCTAGCGGGAGGGATCAATGAGCAGTTCTTC. Protein product: CASSLVPLAGGINEQFF.

J is TRBJ2-5 and V is TRBV5-6; 7 bases match TRBD2. The CDR3 totals 14 residues. The trim removed 3 bases at V and 2 bases at J, leaving 4 bases unmatched. The germline CDR1 and CDR2 sequences are SGHDT and YYEEEE. The chain's CDR3 is CASSSRGYQETQYF. DNA of the CDR3: TGTGCCAGCAGCTCGCGGGGGTATCAAGAGACCCAGTACTTC. Full variable domain (remainder filled in from reference TRBV5-6 and TRBJ2-5): DAGVTQSPTHLIKTRGQQVTLRCSPKSGHDTVSWYQQALGQGPQFIFQYYEEEERQRGNFPDRFSGHQFPNYSSELNVNALLLGDSALYLCASSSRGYQETQYFGPGTRLLVL.

This sequence joins TRBV5-1 and TRBJ2-7; 7 bases agree with TRBD1. The CDR3 is made up of 15 amino acids. The germline CDR1 and CDR2 sequences are SGHRS and YFSETQ. V was pared by 5 bases and J by 3 bases, with 11 bases of the junction left unmatched. This CDR3 reads CASRPDRATDYEQYF. CDR3 nucleotides: TGCGCCAGCAGACCAGACAGGGCCACCGACTACGAGCAGTACTTC.

V gene TRBV5-1 combines with J gene TRBJ2-1, with 16 bases fitting TRBD2. Per germline, CDR1 SGHRS and CDR2 YFSETQ. V lost 4 bases and J lost 2; bases outside the gene matches: 3. There are 17 residues in the CDR3. CDR3 bases: TGCGCCAGCAGCCGGGGGACTAGCGGGAGGGCCTACAATGAGCAGTTCTTC. This gives the protein CASSRGTSGRAYNEQFF.

The rearrangement links TRBV27 to TRBJ2-3; D is unresolved. CDR1 and CDR2 from the germline V gene are MNHEY and SMNVEV (reference sequence). The V and J ends lost 2 bases and 3 bases respectively, with 15 bases between them. This CDR3 is built from 16 residues. The chain's CDR3 is CASSLHGRLGTDTQYF. Written as DNA, the CDR3 is TGTGCCAGCAGTTTACACGGCCGACTTGGTACAGATACGCAGTATTTT.

V is TRBV6-1 and J is TRBJ1-6; weak D call: TRBD1 (5 bases). V lost 2 bases to trimming and J lost 5 bases, with 10 bases between them. Looked up from germline, CDR1 is MNHNS and CDR2 is SASEGT. This CDR3 is built from 15 residues. The CDR3 spells CASSEQQANNSPLHF. The CDR3 nucleotides are TGTGCCAGCAGTGAACAACAGGCGAATAATTCACCCCTCCACTTT.

The rearrangement uses TRBV27 and TRBJ1-4, with 7 bases fitting TRBD1. The CDR3 is 15 amino acids. The germline V gene has CDR1 MNHEY and CDR2 SMNVEV (reference sequence). V gave up 8 bases and J gave up 7 bases; unmatched junction bases: 13. This CDR3 is CASSPDPGGGEKLFF. The CDR3 nucleotides read TGTGCCAGCTCCCCCGACCCAGGGGGTGGTGAAAAACTGTTTTTT.

The CDR3 sequence: CASSMRDFYEQYF. CDR3 sequence (DNA): TGTGCCAGCAGCATGAGGGACTTCTACGAGCAGTACTTC. The chain links TRBV21-1 to TRBJ2-7; TRBD2 is the table's D call and was not checked against the DNA. TRBV21-1 is classified as a pseudogene. The length of the CDR3 is 13 residues.

This chain joins TRBV28 and TRBJ1-1; D is unclear. The CDR3 is made up of 17 amino acids. Per the germline V gene, CDR1 is MDHEN and CDR2 is SYDVKM. V was trimmed by 3 bases and J by 3 bases, leaving 20 bases between them. The CDR3 DNA is TGTGCCAGCAGTTTCCCCCTCCATCCCGGCGGGGACACTGAAGCTTTCTTT. Protein sequence: CASSFPLHPGGDTEAFF.

This rearrangement joins TRBV6-5 to TRBJ1-5; 9 nucleotides align to TRBD1. The length of the CDR3 is 15 residues. Trimming at V came to 0 bases and at J to 6 bases, leaving 3 bases not matched to a gene. Germline V gives CDR1 MNHEY, CDR2 SVGAGI. The CDR3 DNA sequence: TGTGCCAGCAGTTACTCGGGACAGGGCAGTCAGCCCCAGCATTTT. It yields the protein CASSYSGQGSQPQHF.

The CDR3 bases are TGTGCCAGCAGCTTAAGGAGTAGCGGTGGCCCCCACGAGCAGTACTTC. The encoded protein is CASSLRSSGGPHEQYF. The V call is TRBV7-6, the J call TRBJ2-7; tentatively, D is TRBD2 (6 bases). The V end was cut by 2 bases, the J end by 5 bases, with 19 bases between. Germline V gene sequence: CDR1 SGHVS, CDR2 FNYEAQ. The CDR3 extends over 16 amino acids.

The chain is built from TRBV7-6 and TRBJ2-7; 12 bases map to TRBD2. The ends lost 5 bases at V and 1 base at J; junction bases unmatched: 3. CDR1 and CDR2 from the germline V gene are SGHVS and FNYEAQ. This CDR3 is built from 15 residues. CDR3 sequence: CASSPGTSGSYEQYF. CDR3 coding DNA: TGTGCCAGCAGCCCTGGGACTAGCGGGTCCTACGAGCAGTACTTC.

The gene calls are TRBV19 and TRBJ2-7; D is possibly TRBD2 (6 bases). The V end was cut by 1 base, the J end by 3 bases, with 10 bases between. The CDR3 covers 14 residues. In germline, CDR1 is LNHDA, CDR2 SQIVND (reference sequence). The CDR3 DNA is TGTGCCAGTAGTATAGTAGGTAGCGGCTACGAGCAGTACTTC. Translating it yields CASSIVGSGYEQYF. Full variable domain (missing parts from reference TRBV19 and TRBJ2-7): DGGITQSPKYLFRKEGQNVTLSCEQNLNHDAMYWYRQDPGQGLRLIYYSQIVNDFQKGDIAEGYSVSREKKESFPLTVTSAQKNPTAFYLCASSIVGSGYEQYFGPGTRLTVT.

The chain joins TRBV27 to TRBJ2-3, with TRBD2 matching over 8 bases. Germline V CDR1 and CDR2: MNHEY, SMNVEV (reference sequence). The J segment lost 2 bases and the V segment lost 3 bases, leaving 4 bases of the junction unmatched. This CDR3 has 15 amino acids. CDR3 DNA sequence: TGTGCCAGCAGTTTCTCTAGCGGGCTCACAGATACGCAGTATTTT. Its translation is CASSFSSGLTDTQYF.

V and J are TRBV25-1 and TRBJ2-7; 8 positions match TRBD1. Trimming cost V 5 bases and J 4 bases; bases outside gene matches: 7. CDR1 and CDR2 from the germline V gene are MGHDK and SYGVNS. The CDR3 runs to 14 residues. The CDR3 DNA follows: TGTGCCAGCAGTAGACAGGGGCAAGGGTACGAGCAGTACTTC. Translating it yields CASSRQGQGYEQYF.

The CDR3 is CASQLAGGLDTQYF. The CDR3 bases are TGTGCCTCGCAACTAGCGGGGGGGCTGGATACGCAGTATTTT. This rearrangement joins TRBV10-3 to TRBJ2-3; 13 nucleotides line up with TRBD2. Trimming took 11 bases from V and 6 from J; bases not matched to a gene: 8. The CDR3 runs to 14 residues. Germline values: CDR1 ENHRY, CDR2 SYGVKD.

The genes are TRBV9 and TRBJ1-1, with 7 bases identical to TRBD1. CDR3 length: 14 amino acids. Germline trimming cut 3 bases from V and 3 bases from J; bases unmatched to any gene: 5. CDR1 is SGDLS and CDR2 is YYNGEE in the germline V gene. CDR3 DNA sequence: TGTGCCAGCAGCGCGCCAGGGGGGCACACTGAAGCTTTCTTT. Protein: CASSAPGGHTEAFF.

The CDR3 DNA is TGTGCCAGCAGGGTGAACACCTACGAGCAGTACTTC. It yields the protein CASRVNTYEQYF. The chain combines TRBV2 with TRBJ2-7; the D is unclear. CDR1 SNHLY and CDR2 FYNNEI come from the germline V gene. Between the trimmed V and J ends, which lost 6 bases and 2 bases, there was a span of 8 bases. CDR3 size: 12 residues.

The CDR3 is CASSRERVWAEAFF. CDR3 in DNA: TGTGCCAGCAGCCGTGAGAGGGTTTGGGCTGAAGCTTTCTTT. The rearrangement links TRBV7-8 to TRBJ1-1; D is ambiguous. CDR1 and CDR2 from the germline V gene are SGHVS and FQNEAQ. The CDR3 loop spans 14 amino acids. Trimming left V 5 bases short and J 6 bases short, with 16 bases between.

This rearrangement joins TRBV11-3 to TRBJ2-3, with TRBD2 identical over 11 bases. Losses at the gene ends were 4 bases for V and 5 bases for J; bases not matched to a gene: 8. This CDR3 has 16 residues. In germline, CDR1 is SGHNT, CDR2 YENEEA. Here the CDR3 reads CASSSIAGGPKDTQYF. DNA of the CDR3: TGTGCCAGCAGCTCGATAGCGGGGGGGCCGAAAGATACGCAGTATTTT.

In its sample, this clone was seen once. V is TRBV6-1 and J is TRBJ2-6; no clear D gene. V shed 1 base and J shed 0 bases, with 4 bases lying between them. This CDR3 comprises 15 residues. Germline loops: CDR1 MNHNS, CDR2 SASEGT. The CDR3 loop reads CASSEVSSGANVLTF. DNA of the CDR3: TGTGCCAGCAGTGAAGTCTCCTCTGGGGCCAACGTCCTGACTTTC.

This clone has just a few counts. J is TRBJ1-3 and V is TRBV19; D may be TRBD1 (5 bases). V lost 2 bases, J lost 0 bases, and 17 bases lay in between. The CDR3 has 18 residues. The germline V gene encodes CDR1 LNHDA and CDR2 SQIVND (reference sequence). The CDR3: CASSILDTAYHSGNTIYF. Here the CDR3 DNA reads TGTGCCAGTAGTATACTGGACACTGCTTACCACTCTGGAAACACCATATATTTT.